The present TCR beta chain was sequenced within a study of response to subunit inactivated influenza vaccine. V lost 6 bases and J lost 8, with 17 bases in between. The CDR3 has 13 amino acids. In germline, CDR1 is DFQATT, CDR2 SNEGSKA (reference sequence). From the RT-PCR reads, TCRdb called clonotypes with MiXCR, one entry per CDR3 protein. The sample carries a few hundred thousand distinct CDR3 sequences, around 15% recorded once. This clonotype was seen a handful of times. Its specificity is not known. Study-level points and caveats: Only a handful of new T cells, the authors suggested, are recruited with each seasonal influenza vaccination.

This specimen was PBMCs from blood, taken roughly 13 days after vaccination. This clonotype was obtained from a man aged 50-60 years who received an inactivated influenza vaccine. The chain uses TRBV20-1 and TRBJ1-5, with a possible D match to TRBD1 (5 bases). The CDR3 protein is CSAARGPVEPQHF. Written as DNA, the CDR3 is TGCAGTGCGGCGAGGGGCCCGGTTGAGCCCCAGCATTTT.